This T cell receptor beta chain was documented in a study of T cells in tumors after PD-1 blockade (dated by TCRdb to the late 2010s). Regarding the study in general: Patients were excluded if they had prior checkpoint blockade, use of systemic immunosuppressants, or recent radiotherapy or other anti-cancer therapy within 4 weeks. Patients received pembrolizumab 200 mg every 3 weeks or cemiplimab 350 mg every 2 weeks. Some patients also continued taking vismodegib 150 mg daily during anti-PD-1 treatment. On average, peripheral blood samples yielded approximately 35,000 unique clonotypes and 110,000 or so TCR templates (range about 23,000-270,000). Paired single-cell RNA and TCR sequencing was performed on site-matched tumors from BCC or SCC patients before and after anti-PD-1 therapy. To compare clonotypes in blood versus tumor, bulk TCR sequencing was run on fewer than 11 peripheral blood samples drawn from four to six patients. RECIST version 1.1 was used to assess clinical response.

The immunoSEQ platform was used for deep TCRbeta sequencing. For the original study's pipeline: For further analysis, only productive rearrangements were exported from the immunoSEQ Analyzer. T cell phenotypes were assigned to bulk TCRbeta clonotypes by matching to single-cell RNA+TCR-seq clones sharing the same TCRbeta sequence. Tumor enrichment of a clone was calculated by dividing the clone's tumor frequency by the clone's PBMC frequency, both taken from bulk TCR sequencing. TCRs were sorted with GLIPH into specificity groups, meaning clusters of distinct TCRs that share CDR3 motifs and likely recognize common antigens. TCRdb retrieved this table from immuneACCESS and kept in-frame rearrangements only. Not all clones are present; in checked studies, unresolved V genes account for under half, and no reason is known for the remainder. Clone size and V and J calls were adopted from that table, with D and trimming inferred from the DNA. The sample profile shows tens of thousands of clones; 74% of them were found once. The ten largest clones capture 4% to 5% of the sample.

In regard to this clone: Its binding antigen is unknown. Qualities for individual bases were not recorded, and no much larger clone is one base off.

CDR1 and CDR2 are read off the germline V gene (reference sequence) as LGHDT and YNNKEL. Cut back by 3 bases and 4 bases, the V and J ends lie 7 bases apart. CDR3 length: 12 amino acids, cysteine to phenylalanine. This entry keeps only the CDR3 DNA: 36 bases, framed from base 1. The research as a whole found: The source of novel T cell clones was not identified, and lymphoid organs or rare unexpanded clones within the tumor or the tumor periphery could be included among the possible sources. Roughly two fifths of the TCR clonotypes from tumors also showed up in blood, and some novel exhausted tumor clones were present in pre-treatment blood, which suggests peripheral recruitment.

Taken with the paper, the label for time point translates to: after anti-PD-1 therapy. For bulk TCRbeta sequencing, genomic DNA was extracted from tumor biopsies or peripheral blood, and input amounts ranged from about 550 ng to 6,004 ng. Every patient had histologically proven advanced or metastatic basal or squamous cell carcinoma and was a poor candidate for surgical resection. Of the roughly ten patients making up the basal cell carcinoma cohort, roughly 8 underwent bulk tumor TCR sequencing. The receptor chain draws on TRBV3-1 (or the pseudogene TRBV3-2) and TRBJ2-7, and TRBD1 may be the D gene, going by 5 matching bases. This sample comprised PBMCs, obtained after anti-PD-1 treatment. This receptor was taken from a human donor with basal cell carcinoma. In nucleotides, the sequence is TGTGCCAGCAGCCATGGGGCTTACGAGCAGTACTTC. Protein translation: CASSHGAYEQYF.